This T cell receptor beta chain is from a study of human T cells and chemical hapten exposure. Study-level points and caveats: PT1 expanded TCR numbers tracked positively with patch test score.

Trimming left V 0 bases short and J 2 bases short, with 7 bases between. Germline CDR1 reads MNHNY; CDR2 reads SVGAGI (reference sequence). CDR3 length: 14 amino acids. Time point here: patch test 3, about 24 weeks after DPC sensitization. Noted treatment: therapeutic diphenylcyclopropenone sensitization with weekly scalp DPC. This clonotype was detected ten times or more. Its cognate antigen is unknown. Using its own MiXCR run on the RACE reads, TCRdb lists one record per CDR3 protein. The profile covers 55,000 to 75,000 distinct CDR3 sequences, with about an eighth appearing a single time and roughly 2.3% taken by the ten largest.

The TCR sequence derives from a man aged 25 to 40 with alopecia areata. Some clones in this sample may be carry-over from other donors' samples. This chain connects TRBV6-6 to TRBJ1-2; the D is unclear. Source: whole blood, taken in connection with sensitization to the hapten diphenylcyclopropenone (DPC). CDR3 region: CASSYSNRNYGYTF. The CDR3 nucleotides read TGTGCCAGCAGTTACTCTAACAGAAACTATGGCTACACCTTC.